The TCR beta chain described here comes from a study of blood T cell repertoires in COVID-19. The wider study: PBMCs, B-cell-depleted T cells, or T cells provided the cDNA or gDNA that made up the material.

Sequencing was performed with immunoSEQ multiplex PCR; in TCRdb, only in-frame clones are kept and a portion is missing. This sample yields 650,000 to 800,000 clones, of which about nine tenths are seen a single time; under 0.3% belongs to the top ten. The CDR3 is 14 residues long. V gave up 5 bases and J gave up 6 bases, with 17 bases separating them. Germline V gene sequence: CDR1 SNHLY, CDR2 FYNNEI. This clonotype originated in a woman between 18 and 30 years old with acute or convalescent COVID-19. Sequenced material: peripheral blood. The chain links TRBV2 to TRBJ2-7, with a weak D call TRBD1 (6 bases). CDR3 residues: CASSWAGASGEQYF. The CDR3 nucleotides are TGTGCCAGCAGTTGGGCAGGGGCATCGGGCGAGCAGTACTTC.